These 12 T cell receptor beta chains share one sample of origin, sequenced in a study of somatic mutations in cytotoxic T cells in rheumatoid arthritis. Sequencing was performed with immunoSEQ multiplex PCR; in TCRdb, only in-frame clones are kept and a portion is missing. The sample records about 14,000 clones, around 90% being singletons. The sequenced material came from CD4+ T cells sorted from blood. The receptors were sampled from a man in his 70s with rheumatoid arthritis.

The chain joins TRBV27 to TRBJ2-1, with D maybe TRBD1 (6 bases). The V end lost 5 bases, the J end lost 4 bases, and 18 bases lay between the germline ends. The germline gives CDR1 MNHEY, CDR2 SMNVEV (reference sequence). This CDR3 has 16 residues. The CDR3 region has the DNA TGTGCCAGCAGTCCCACCCCAGACAGGCCTTACAATGAGCAGTTCTTC. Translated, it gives CASSPTPDRPYNEQFF.

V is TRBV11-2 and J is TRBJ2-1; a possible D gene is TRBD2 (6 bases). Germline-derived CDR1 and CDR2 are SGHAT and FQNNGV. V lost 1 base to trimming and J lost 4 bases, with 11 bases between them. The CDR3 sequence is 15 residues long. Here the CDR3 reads CASSLGAGPYNEQFF. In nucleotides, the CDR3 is TGTGCCAGCAGCTTAGGGGCGGGACCTTACAATGAGCAGTTCTTC. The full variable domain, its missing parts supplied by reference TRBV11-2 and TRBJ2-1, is EAGVAQSPRYKIIEKRQSVAFWCNPISGHATLYWYQQILGQGPKLLIQFQNNGVVDDSQLPKDRFSAERLKGVDSTLKIQPAKLEDSAVYLCASSLGAGPYNEQFFGPGTRLTVL.

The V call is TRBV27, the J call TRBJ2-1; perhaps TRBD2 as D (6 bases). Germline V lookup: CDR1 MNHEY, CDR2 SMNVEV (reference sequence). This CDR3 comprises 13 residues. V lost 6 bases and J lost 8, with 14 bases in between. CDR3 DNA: TGTGCCAGCAGCAGGATCCCGGGGGATGAGCAGTTCTTC. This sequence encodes CASSRIPGDEQFF.

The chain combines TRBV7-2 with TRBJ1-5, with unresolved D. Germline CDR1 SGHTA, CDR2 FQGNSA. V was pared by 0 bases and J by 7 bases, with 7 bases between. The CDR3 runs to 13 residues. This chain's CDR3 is CASSLAEEQPQHF. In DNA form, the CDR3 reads TGTGCCAGCAGCTTAGCGGAGGAACAGCCCCAGCATTTT.

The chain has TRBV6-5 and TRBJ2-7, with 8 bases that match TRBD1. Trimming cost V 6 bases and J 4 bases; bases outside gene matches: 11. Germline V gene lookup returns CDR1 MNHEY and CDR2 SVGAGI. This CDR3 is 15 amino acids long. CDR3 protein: CASRPGQGRGYEQYF. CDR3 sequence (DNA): TGTGCCAGCAGACCCGGACAGGGACGAGGATACGAGCAGTACTTC.

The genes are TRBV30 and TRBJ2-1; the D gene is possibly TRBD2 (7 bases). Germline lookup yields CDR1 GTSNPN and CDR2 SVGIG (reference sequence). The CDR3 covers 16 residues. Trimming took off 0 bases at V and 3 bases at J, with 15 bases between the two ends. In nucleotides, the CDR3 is TGTGCCTGGAGTGTACTCCGGGGGGCGGGCTACAATGAGCAGTTCTTC. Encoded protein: CAWSVLRGAGYNEQFF.

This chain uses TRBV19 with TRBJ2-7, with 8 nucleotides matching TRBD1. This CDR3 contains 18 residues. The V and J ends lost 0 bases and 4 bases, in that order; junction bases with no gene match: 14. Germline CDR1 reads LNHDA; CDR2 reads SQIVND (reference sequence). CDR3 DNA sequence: TGTGCCAGTAGTATAGATGGATTCGACGGCAGGGGGCCATACGAGCAGTACTTC. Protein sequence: CASSIDGFDGRGPYEQYF.

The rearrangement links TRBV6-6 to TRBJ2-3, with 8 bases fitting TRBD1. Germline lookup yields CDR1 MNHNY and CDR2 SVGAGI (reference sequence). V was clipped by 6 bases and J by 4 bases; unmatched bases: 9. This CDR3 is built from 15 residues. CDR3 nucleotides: TGTGCCAGCAGATTAGGACAGGGTAGTTCAGATACGCAGTATTTT. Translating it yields CASRLGQGSSDTQYF.

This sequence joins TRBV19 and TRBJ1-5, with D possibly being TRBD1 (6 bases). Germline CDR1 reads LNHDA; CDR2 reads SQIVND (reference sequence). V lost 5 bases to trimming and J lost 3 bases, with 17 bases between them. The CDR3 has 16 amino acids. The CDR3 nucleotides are TGTGCCAGTAGTTCCCATACGGGGACACTCAATCAGCCCCAGCATTTT. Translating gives CASSSHTGTLNQPQHF. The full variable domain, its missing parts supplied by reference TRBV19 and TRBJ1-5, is DGGITQSPKYLFRKEGQNVTLSCEQNLNHDAMYWYRQDPGQGLRLIYYSQIVNDFQKGDIAEGYSVSREKKESFPLTVTSAQKNPTAFYLCASSSHTGTLNQPQHFGDGTRLSIL.

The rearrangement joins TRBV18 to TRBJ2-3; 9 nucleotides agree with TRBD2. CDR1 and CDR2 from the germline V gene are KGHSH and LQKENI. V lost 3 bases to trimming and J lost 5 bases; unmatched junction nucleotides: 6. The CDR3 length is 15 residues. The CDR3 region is CASSPLAGEIDTQYF. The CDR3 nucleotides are TGTGCCAGCTCACCCTTAGCGGGAGAGATAGATACGCAGTATTTT.

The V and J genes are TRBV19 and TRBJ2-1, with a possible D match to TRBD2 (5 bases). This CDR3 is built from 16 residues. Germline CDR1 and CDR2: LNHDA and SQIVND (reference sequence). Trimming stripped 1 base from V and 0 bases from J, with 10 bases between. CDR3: CASSIGTGSSYNEQFF. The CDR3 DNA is TGTGCCAGTAGTATAGGGACGGGAAGCTCCTACAATGAGCAGTTCTTC.

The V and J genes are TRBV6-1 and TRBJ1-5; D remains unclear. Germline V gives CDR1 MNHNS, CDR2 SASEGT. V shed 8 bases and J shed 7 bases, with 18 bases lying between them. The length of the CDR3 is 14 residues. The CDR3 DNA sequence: TGTGCCAGCTCCGCGGCACCTCCGGGACAGCCCCAGCATTTT. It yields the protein CASSAAPPGQPQHF.